This T cell receptor (beta chain) is drawn from a study of blood T cell repertoires in COVID-19. In the study overall: Sites in the United States, Italy and Spain provided acute and convalescent COVID-19 samples. PBMCs, B-cell-depleted T cells, or T cells provided the cDNA or gDNA that made up the material.

Enrolment of Seattle patients took place during active infection, and they were followed longitudinally. The CDR3 covers 14 residues. Germline-derived CDR1 and CDR2 are SGHDN and FVKESK. V gave up 8 bases and J gave up 2 bases, with 15 bases separating them. Original handling: Quantification of nucleated cells was approximated via reference gene primer amplification. Assay used: immunoSEQ multiplex PCR; TCRdb lists only in-frame clones, some missing. V and J calls plus clone size are reproduced from that table; the DNA served to infer D and trimming. The sample records about 140,000 clones, over 80% being singletons.

The gene calls are TRBV14 and TRBJ1-1; D is ambiguous. The sequence was collected from a man between 25 and 39 years old with COVID-19, enrolled during active disease. The sequenced sample was peripheral blood. CDR3 in DNA: TGTGCCAGCCGCCCGAGGGTGGAAAACACTGAAGCTTTCTTT. Protein product: CASRPRVENTEAFF.